This T cell receptor (beta chain) was recorded in a study of read filtering for tumor transcriptome and immune sequencing. General observations from the study: RNA-seq captured clonotypes less deeply and reliably than IR-seq.

Molecular barcoded adaptors covering alpha/delta and beta/gamma chains were used on 400 ng RNA. A single record per CDR3 protein comes from TCRdb applying MiXCR to the reads. The sample lists fewer than 45,000 distinct CDR3 sequences, about an eighth seen once, with about 29% in the top ten. There are 14 residues in the CDR3. The germline CDR1 and CDR2 sequences are SGHVS and FQNEAQ. Trimming left V 5 bases short and J 6 bases short, with 13 bases between. On this clonotype: Antigen specificity is unknown.

V is TRBV7-8 and J is TRBJ1-4, with no clear D. This sequence was found in a donor at least 40 years old with multiple myeloma. The sequencing input was a population of CD138-negative cells sorted from bone marrow. The CDR3 here is CASSPPGFDEKLFF. In DNA form, the CDR3 reads TGTGCCAGCAGCCCACCGGGGTTCGATGAAAAACTGTTTTTT.